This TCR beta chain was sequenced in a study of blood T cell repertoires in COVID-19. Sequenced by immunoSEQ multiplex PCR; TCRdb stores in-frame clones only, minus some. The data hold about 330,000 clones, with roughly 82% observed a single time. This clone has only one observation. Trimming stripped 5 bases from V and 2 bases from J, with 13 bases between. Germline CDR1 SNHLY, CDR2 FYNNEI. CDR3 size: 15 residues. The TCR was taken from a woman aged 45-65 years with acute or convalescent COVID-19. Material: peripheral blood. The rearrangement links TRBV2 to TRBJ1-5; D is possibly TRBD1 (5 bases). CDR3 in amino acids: CASSLQGGGNQPQHF. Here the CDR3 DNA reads TGTGCCAGCAGTTTGCAGGGTGGGGGCAATCAGCCCCAGCATTTT.